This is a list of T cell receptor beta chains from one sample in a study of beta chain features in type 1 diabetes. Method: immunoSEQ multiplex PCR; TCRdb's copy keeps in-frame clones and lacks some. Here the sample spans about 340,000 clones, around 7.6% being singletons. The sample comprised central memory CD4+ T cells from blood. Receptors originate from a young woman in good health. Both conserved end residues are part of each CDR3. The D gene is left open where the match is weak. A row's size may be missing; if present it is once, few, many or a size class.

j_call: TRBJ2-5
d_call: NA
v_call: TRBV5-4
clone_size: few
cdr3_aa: CASSLSGAGETQYF
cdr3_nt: TGTGCCAGCAGTCTATCCGGGGCCGGGGAGACCCAGTACTTC

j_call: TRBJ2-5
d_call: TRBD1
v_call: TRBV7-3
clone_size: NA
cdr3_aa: CASSLGQVDRGETQYF
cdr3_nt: TGTGCCAGCAGCCTCGGACAGGTGGATCGCGGCGAGACCCAGTACTTC

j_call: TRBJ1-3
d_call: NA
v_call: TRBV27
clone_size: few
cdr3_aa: CASSSGGSGNTIYF
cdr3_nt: TGTGCCAGCAGTTCGGGGGGCTCTGGAAACACCATATATTTT

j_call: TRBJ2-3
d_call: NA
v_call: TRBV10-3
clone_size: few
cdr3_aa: CAISPRRVQEGDTQYF
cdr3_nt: TGTGCCATCAGTCCACGACGGGTCCAGGAAGGAGATACGCAGTATTTT

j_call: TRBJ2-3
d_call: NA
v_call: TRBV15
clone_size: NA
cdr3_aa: CATSGFQDTQYF
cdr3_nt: TGTGCCACCAGCGGATTTCAGGATACGCAGTATTTT

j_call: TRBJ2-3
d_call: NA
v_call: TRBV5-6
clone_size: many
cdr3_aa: CASSLAGGTSTDTQYF
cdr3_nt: TGTGCCAGCAGCTTGGCGGGCGGAACTAGCACAGATACGCAGTATTTT

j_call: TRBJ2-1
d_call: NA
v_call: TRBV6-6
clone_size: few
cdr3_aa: CASSYRGYNEQFF
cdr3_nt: TGTGCCAGCAGTTACAGGGGATACAATGAGCAGTTCTTC

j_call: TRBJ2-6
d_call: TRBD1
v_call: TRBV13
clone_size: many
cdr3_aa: CASSERTGAGANVLTF
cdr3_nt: TGTGCCAGCAGCGAGCGGACAGGGGCTGGGGCCAACGTCCTGACTTTC

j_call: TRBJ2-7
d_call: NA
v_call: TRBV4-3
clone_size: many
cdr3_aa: CASSQGIAYGYEQYF
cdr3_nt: TGCGCCAGCAGCCAAGGAATTGCGTACGGCTACGAGCAGTACTTC

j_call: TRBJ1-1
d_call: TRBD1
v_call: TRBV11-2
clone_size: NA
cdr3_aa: CASSRNRGEGEAFF
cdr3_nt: TGTGCCAGCAGCCGAAACAGGGGCGAAGGTGAAGCTTTCTTT

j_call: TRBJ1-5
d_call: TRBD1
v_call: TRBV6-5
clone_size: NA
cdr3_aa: CASSLDRSNQPQHF
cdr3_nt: TGTGCCAGCAGTCTGGACAGGTCGAATCAGCCCCAGCATTTT

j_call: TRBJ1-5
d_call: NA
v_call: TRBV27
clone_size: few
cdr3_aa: CASSLSPQGRQPQHF
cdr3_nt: TGTGCCAGCAGTTTATCCCCCCAGGGGCGGCAGCCCCAGCATTTT

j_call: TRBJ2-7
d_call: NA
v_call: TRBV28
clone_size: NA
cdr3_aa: CASCPGDRDYEQYF
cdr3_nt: TGTGCCAGCTGTCCTGGTGACCGAGACTACGAGCAGTACTTC

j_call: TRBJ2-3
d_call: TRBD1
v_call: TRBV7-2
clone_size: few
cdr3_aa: CASSLAVATGGKNTQYF
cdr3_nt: TGTGCCAGCAGCTTAGCGGTAGCGACAGGGGGAAAGAATACGCAGTATTTT

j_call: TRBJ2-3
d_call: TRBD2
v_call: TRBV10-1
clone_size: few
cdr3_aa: CASSENSGSWADTQYF
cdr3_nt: TGCGCCAGCAGTGAAAATAGCGGGAGTTGGGCAGATACGCAGTATTTT

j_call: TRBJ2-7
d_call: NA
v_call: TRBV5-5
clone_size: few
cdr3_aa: CASSLAGVGEQYF
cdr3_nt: TGTGCCAGCAGCTTGGCGGGGGTTGGCGAGCAGTACTTC

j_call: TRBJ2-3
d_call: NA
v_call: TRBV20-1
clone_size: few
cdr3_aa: CSANTDTQYF
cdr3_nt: TGCAGTGCGAACACAGATACGCAGTATTTT

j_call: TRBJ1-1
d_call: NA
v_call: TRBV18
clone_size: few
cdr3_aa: CASGPGLRTEAFF
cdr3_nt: TGTGCCAGCGGACCGGGACTTCGCACTGAAGCTTTCTTT

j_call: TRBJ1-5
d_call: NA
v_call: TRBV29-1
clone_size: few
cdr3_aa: CSVRGVNQPQHF
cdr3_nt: TGCAGCGTTCGTGGGGTCAATCAGCCCCAGCATTTT

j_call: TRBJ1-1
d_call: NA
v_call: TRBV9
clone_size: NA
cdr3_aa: CASSVAFWSEAFF
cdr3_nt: TGTGCCAGCAGCGTAGCGTTCTGGTCAGAAGCTTTCTTT